What follows are 31 T cell receptor beta chains derived from one specimen sequenced in a study of untreated major depressive disorder. Profiled with immunoSEQ multiplex PCR; TCRdb holds only in-frame clones, not every one. The sample has just over 20,000 clones; roughly 93% are singletons. Sequenced sample: CD4+ T cells from PBMCs. Receptor source: a man aged 25-40 years in good health.

The chain employs TRBV7-2 and TRBJ2-7, with D possibly being TRBD2 (6 bases). V was cut by 1 base and J by 1 base, with 11 bases left in between. The CDR3 runs to 15 residues. CDR1 is SGHTA, CDR2 FQGNSA, per germline. CDR3 sequence reads: CASSLGGVGSYEQYF. In DNA, the CDR3 is TGTGCCAGCAGCTTAGGGGGGGTAGGTTCCTACGAGCAGTACTTC.

The chain combines TRBV10-3 with TRBJ1-1, with TRBD1 as a possible D gene (5 bases). V lost 4 bases, J lost 6 bases, and 12 bases lay in between. CDR3 length: 13 amino acids. Germline V lookup: CDR1 ENHRY, CDR2 SYGVKD. The CDR3 DNA reads TGTGCCATCAGTGCCGGGGGAGGATCTGAAGCTTTCTTT. Translated, it gives CAISAGGGSEAFF.

The genes are TRBV19 and TRBJ1-2; D is possibly TRBD1 (5 bases). The CDR3 extends over 13 amino acids. The germline V gene encodes CDR1 LNHDA and CDR2 SQIVND (reference sequence). V was pared by 4 bases and J by 7 bases, with 13 bases between. The CDR3, as DNA: TGTGCCAGTAGTACTAGAGGGGCGCGTGGCTACACCTTC. Protein product: CASSTRGARGYTF.

This clone is a singleton in its sample. This chain joins TRBV27 and TRBJ1-1; no definite D call. Germline assignment: CDR1 MNHEY and CDR2 SMNVEV (reference sequence). Trimming shortened V by 3 bases and J by 3 bases, and 8 bases separated the two germline ends. This CDR3 is 13 amino acids long. The CDR3 loop is CASSLQRDTEAFF. The CDR3 DNA is TGTGCCAGCAGTTTGCAGAGGGACACTGAAGCTTTCTTT.

The chain has TRBV5-1 and TRBJ1-3; D call uncertain. V dropped 0 bases and J dropped 8 bases, with 18 bases sitting between them. This CDR3 spans 16 amino acids. Germline V gives CDR1 SGHRS, CDR2 YFSETQ. CDR3 nucleotide sequence: TGCGCCAGCAGCTTGGTACGGGCCCTCTGGGTGGACACCATATATTTT. Amino acid sequence: CASSLVRALWVDTIYF. Filled out from reference TRBV5-1 and TRBJ1-3, the complete variable domain reads KAGVTQTPRYLIKTRGQQVTLSCSPISGHRSVSWYQQTPGQGLQFLFEYFSETQRNKGNFPGRFSGRQFSNSRSEMNVSTLELGDSALYLCASSLVRALWVDTIYFGEGSWLTVV.

The chain employs TRBV5-1 and TRBJ2-5; D remains unclear. Germline CDR1 and CDR2: SGHRS and YFSETQ. V lost 4 bases to trimming and J lost 1 base, with 8 bases between them. This CDR3 contains 13 residues. The chain's CDR3 is CASSRLSQETQYF. The CDR3 region has the DNA TGCGCCAGCAGCCGACTGAGCCAAGAGACCCAGTACTTC.

The V gene is TRBV19, the J gene TRBJ1-2; TRBD1 aligns across 9 bases. The CDR3 contains 15 residues. From germline, CDR1 is LNHDA and CDR2 SQIVND (reference sequence). Losses at the gene ends were 7 bases for V and 4 bases for J; bases not matched to a gene: 10. CDR3 loop: CASTPDRGYSYGYTF. CDR3 bases: TGTGCCAGTACCCCCGACAGGGGGTATAGCTATGGCTACACCTTC.

The chain combines TRBV30 with TRBJ1-2, with TRBD1 matching 8 bases. The CDR3 has 15 residues. V lost 2 bases and J lost 2; bases outside the gene matches: 7. Per the germline V gene, CDR1 is GTSNPN and CDR2 is SVGIG (reference sequence). The CDR3 coding sequence is TGTGCCTGGAGTTATAGGGACAGGCCGAACTATGGCTACACCTTC. The encoded protein is CAWSYRDRPNYGYTF.

This clone turned up a few times. The chain joins TRBV6-5 to TRBJ1-5, with a tentative D call TRBD1 (6 bases). The length of the CDR3 is 13 residues. V shed 5 bases and J shed 10 bases, with 15 bases lying between them. CDR1 is MNHEY and CDR2 is SVGAGI in the germline V gene. The CDR3 reads CASSRQALAPQHF. The DNA for the CDR3 is TGTGCCAGCAGTCGACAGGCCCTTGCTCCCCAGCATTTT.

The V and J genes are TRBV4-1 and TRBJ2-1; D is ambiguous. This CDR3 contains 13 residues. Germline V gene sequence: CDR1 MGHRA, CDR2 YSYEKL. Trimming removed 3 bases from V and 5 bases from J, with 8 bases in between. CDR3 loop: CASSQIMDNEQFF. CDR3 DNA sequence: TGCGCCAGCAGCCAGATTATGGACAATGAGCAGTTCTTC.

The chain recombines TRBV19 with TRBJ1-1; D is unresolved. Per germline, CDR1 LNHDA and CDR2 SQIVND (reference sequence). Trimming stripped 3 bases from V and 1 base from J, with 9 bases between. The CDR3 length is 14 residues. CDR3 protein: CASSISRKNTEAFF. CDR3 nucleotide sequence: TGTGCCAGTAGTATTAGCAGGAAGAACACTGAAGCTTTCTTT.

V gene TRBV6-1 combines with J gene TRBJ1-2, with unresolved D. This CDR3 has 13 amino acids. V gave up 7 bases and J gave up 4 bases, with 13 bases separating them. The V gene's germline CDR1 is MNHNS and CDR2 SASEGT. The CDR3: CASTAAMTYGYTF. As DNA, the CDR3 is TGTGCCAGCACCGCGGCCATGACCTATGGCTACACCTTC.

The rearrangement links TRBV6-1 to TRBJ2-5; the match to TRBD1 covers 10 bases. V lost 6 bases, J lost 5 bases, and 6 bases stayed unmatched. This CDR3 has 14 residues. Germline values: CDR1 MNHNS, CDR2 SASEGT. Written as DNA, the CDR3 is TGTGCCAGCAGCGACAGGGGGCCTTGGGAGACCCAGTACTTC. It specifies CASSDRGPWETQYF.

The V call is TRBV28, the J call TRBJ1-4; D gene unclear. The V end lost 5 bases, the J end lost 0 bases, and 10 bases lay between the germline ends. Looked up from germline, CDR1 is MDHEN and CDR2 is SYDVKM. The CDR3 runs 15 residues. Here the CDR3 DNA reads TGTGCCAGCAGTGGCCCATTAACAACTAATGAAAAACTGTTTTTT. Protein: CASSGPLTTNEKLFF.

This clone appeared a few times. The chain uses TRBV9 and TRBJ2-7, with 7 nucleotides matching TRBD2. V was pared by 5 bases and J by 2 bases, with 7 bases of the junction left unmatched. The germline gives CDR1 SGDLS, CDR2 YYNGEE. The CDR3 loop spans 14 amino acids. The CDR3 DNA sequence: TGTGCCAGCAGTGCCGGGGGAGGGCCCTACGAGCAGTACTTC. Translated, it gives CASSAGGGPYEQYF.

The rearrangement links TRBV29-1 to TRBJ2-7; no clear D gene. Germline CDR1 is SQVTM and CDR2 is ANQGSEA. The CDR3 has 11 amino acids. Trimming left V 5 bases short and J 6 bases short, with 11 bases between. CDR3 nucleotide sequence: TGCAGCGTTCTTGCCGGGTTCGAGCAGTACTTC. It specifies CSVLAGFEQYF.

The sample holds one count of this clone. The chain has TRBV15 and TRBJ1-3, with no clear D. Trimming took off 3 bases at V and 0 bases at J, with 12 bases between the two ends. Germline V gene sequence: CDR1 LNHNV, CDR2 YYDKDF (reference sequence). The CDR3 spans 16 residues. CDR3 sequence (DNA): TGTGCCACCAGCAGCAGGTCAGGCCTCTCTGGAAACACCATATATTTT. Its protein product is CATSSRSGLSGNTIYF.

This chain joins TRBV5-4 and TRBJ2-2; D tentatively fits TRBD1 or TRBD2 (5 bases each). CDR1 is SGHNT and CDR2 is YYREEE in the germline V gene (reference sequence). CDR3 size: 15 residues. Trimming cost V 2 bases and J 6 bases, with 14 bases left between them. CDR3 amino acids: CASSLEGRRAGELFF. CDR3 bases: TGTGCCAGCAGCTTAGAGGGGCGTAGAGCCGGGGAGCTGTTTTTT.

This clone has a single count. As DNA, the CDR3 is TGTGCCAGCAGCTTAGAATCGACAGGGAGGATTTATGGCTACACCTTC. Translated: CASSLESTGRIYGYTF. The chain links TRBV7-9 to TRBJ1-2; TRBD1 matches at 7 bases. The CDR3 is 16 residues long. With V trimmed by 1 base and J by 5 bases, 10 bases remained unmatched. Germline CDR1 and CDR2: SEHNR and FQNEAQ (reference sequence).

This chain connects TRBV7-2 to TRBJ1-1; 7 positions match TRBD1. CDR1 and CDR2 (germline): SGHTA, FQGNSA. The CDR3 covers 13 residues. V dropped 5 bases and J dropped 4; count of bases not matched to a gene: 4. The CDR3 region is CASSVGQPTEAFF. The DNA of the CDR3 is TGTGCCAGCAGCGTGGGACAGCCCACTGAAGCTTTCTTT.

The rearrangement joins TRBV5-1 to TRBJ2-7; 9 bases fit TRBD2. The CDR3 is made up of 15 amino acids. Per the germline V gene, CDR1 is SGHRS and CDR2 is YFSETQ. V was pared by 3 bases and J by 1 base, with 5 bases of the junction left unmatched. The CDR3 is CASSWLAGVSYEQYF. The CDR3 DNA reads as TGCGCCAGCAGCTGGTTAGCGGGAGTTTCCTACGAGCAGTACTTC.

The rearrangement uses TRBV5-6 and TRBJ1-1, with D hard to call. The CDR3 has 14 residues. CDR1 is SGHDT, CDR2 YYEEEE, per germline. V was clipped by 0 bases and J by 5 bases, with 11 bases between them. The CDR3: CASSLVGPGTEAFF. As DNA, the CDR3 is TGTGCCAGCAGCTTGGTCGGCCCGGGGACTGAAGCTTTCTTT.

This chain joins TRBV5-1 and TRBJ1-4; D gene unclear. The CDR3 sequence is 15 residues long. The V gene lost 2 bases and the J gene lost 5 bases, with 13 bases spanning the gap. CDR1 and CDR2 (germline): SGHRS, YFSETQ. DNA for the CDR3: TGCGCCAGCAGCTTCTCTAGGGCGCCGAATGAAAAACTGTTTTTT. It translates to CASSFSRAPNEKLFF.

This chain uses TRBV5-6 with TRBJ2-5; D remains unclear. The CDR3 extends over 13 amino acids. V was trimmed by 0 bases and J by 2 bases, leaving 5 bases between them. Per germline, CDR1 SGHDT and CDR2 YYEEEE. The CDR3 sequence: CASSLGGQETQYF. CDR3 nucleotide sequence: TGTGCCAGCAGCTTGGGCGGACAAGAGACCCAGTACTTC.

The chain recombines TRBV5-1 with TRBJ2-7; D may be TRBD1 (6 bases). In germline, CDR1 is SGHRS, CDR2 YFSETQ. This CDR3 is built from 15 residues. V gave up 0 bases and J gave up 2 bases, with 12 bases separating them. CDR3 sequence reads: CASSLEVGGTYEQYF. CDR3 DNA sequence: TGCGCCAGCAGCTTGGAAGTAGGGGGTACCTACGAGCAGTACTTC.

V usage is TRBV5-1 and J usage is TRBJ2-7; 7 positions agree with TRBD2. The CDR3 extends over 12 amino acids. J lost 11 bases, V lost 4 bases, and 9 bases had no gene match. In germline, CDR1 is SGHRS, CDR2 YFSETQ. The CDR3: CASSVASGREYF. Here the CDR3 DNA reads TGCGCCAGCAGCGTGGCCTCAGGGAGGGAGTACTTC.

The V and J genes are TRBV7-3 and TRBJ2-6; possible D gene TRBD1, 7 bases. Germline lookup yields CDR1 SGHTA and CDR2 FQGTGA. This CDR3 is built from 17 residues. Trimming cost V 5 bases and J 2 bases, with 16 bases left between them. The CDR3: CASSPQGGSTGANVLTF. CDR3 in DNA: TGTGCCAGCAGCCCCCAGGGGGGATCTACTGGGGCCAACGTCCTGACTTTC.

V usage is TRBV10-3 and J usage is TRBJ2-5, with TRBD2 matching 13 bases. The germline gives CDR1 ENHRY, CDR2 SYGVKD. The CDR3 consists of 12 residues. The CDR3 spells CGTSGSEETQYF. CDR3 coding DNA: TGTGGGACTAGCGGGAGCGAAGAGACCCAGTACTTC.

CDR3 in amino acids: CATSRETRLTNEKLFF. The DNA of the CDR3 is TGTGCCACCAGCAGAGAAACGAGGCTAACTAATGAAAAACTGTTTTTT. The V and J genes are TRBV15 and TRBJ1-4, with D unclear. This CDR3 is 16 amino acids long. Germline CDR1 LNHNV, CDR2 YYDKDF (reference sequence). The V and J ends lost 0 bases and 1 base respectively, with 9 bases between them.

The genes are TRBV5-1 and TRBJ2-3; D ambiguous. Germline V gene sequence: CDR1 SGHRS, CDR2 YFSETQ. Trimming removed 4 bases at V and 1 base at J, with 10 bases between. The CDR3 is 14 amino acids. The DNA of the CDR3 is TGCGCCAGCAGCCTCTTGCCAGGCACAGATACGCAGTATTTT. Translating gives CASSLLPGTDTQYF.

The chain uses TRBV7-6 and TRBJ2-3, with D perhaps matching TRBD1 or TRBD2 (6 bases each). The CDR3 runs 14 residues. Trimming stripped 1 base from V and 6 bases from J, with 11 bases between. The V gene's germline CDR1 is SGHVS and CDR2 FNYEAQ. CDR3 sequence reads: CASSLVGGGDTQYF. CDR3 in DNA: TGTGCCAGCAGCTTAGTCGGGGGCGGGGATACGCAGTATTTT.